This TCR beta chain stems from a study of T cell responses to AZD1222 COVID-19 vaccine. Notes on the study in general: Within unmutated variant regions lay the reported targets of nearly half of spike-specific TCRs. The CD4 TCRs associated with vaccination extended across spike and predominated at 160-218 and 743-854. The breadth and depth of Spike-specific TCRs increased once two AZD1222 doses had been given. The number of AZD1222 recipients seropositive at baseline was only five to seven.

Per the germline V gene, CDR1 is MGHRA and CDR2 is YSYEKL. Trimming shortened V by 2 bases and J by 1 base, and 9 bases separated the two germline ends. This CDR3 is 14 amino acids long. On this clone itself: Its target is unknown.

Some clones are missing from TCRdb's copy, which holds only in-frame ones; the method was immunoSEQ multiplex PCR. The repertoire holds tens of thousands of clones, about nine tenths seen once, with approximately 2.6% in the top ten. The source material was peripheral blood, sampled on day 0 of MenACWY control vaccination. The J gene is TRBJ2-7, the V gene TRBV4-1; D ambiguous. The clonotype originates from an adult in good health. The CDR3 DNA is TGCGCCAGCAGCCAATTGGACGGATCCTACGAGCAGTACTTC. It yields the protein CASSQLDGSYEQYF.